This is a list of T cell receptor beta chains from one sample in a study of cytomegalovirus exposure and HLA in healthy donors. Data came from immunoSEQ multiplex PCR; TCRdb stores just in-frame clones and leaves some out. Of more than 150,000 clones listed, approximately 88% are singletons. Sequencing was done on a sample of PBMCs. The receptors derive from a woman aged 45-65 years in good health and CMV-seropositive. The CDR3 runs from the conserved cysteine through the conserved F or W. Each record gives: D gene, clone size, V gene, J gene, CDR3 DNA, CDR3 protein. A D gene is named only where the DNA matches it firmly. The size of a clone is reported for some rows only, either as once, few or many, or as a class for expanded clones.

d_call: -
clone_size: few
v_call: TRBV6-5
j_call: TRBJ1-5
cdr3_nt: TGTGCCAGCGTCACTCTCTTTAGCAATCAGCCCCAGCATTTT
cdr3_aa: CASVTLFSNQPQHF

d_call: TRBD2
clone_size: -
v_call: TRBV4-3
j_call: TRBJ2-3
cdr3_nt: TGCGCCAGCAGCGCCCTAGCGGGGGCTGCAGATACGCAGTATTTT
cdr3_aa: CASSALAGAADTQYF

d_call: -
clone_size: -
v_call: TRBV6-5
j_call: TRBJ2-5
cdr3_nt: TGTGCCAGCAGTGAACTGGGCCTACAAGAGACCCAGTACTTC
cdr3_aa: CASSELGLQETQYF

d_call: -
clone_size: -
v_call: TRBV9
j_call: TRBJ1-1
cdr3_nt: TGTGCCAGCAGCCCCGCGGGGGGATTAGGCACTGAAGCTTTCTTT
cdr3_aa: CASSPAGGLGTEAFF

d_call: -
clone_size: -
v_call: TRBV15
j_call: TRBJ2-1
cdr3_nt: TGTGCCACCGGTAAGCAGCGGAACTCCTACAATGAGCAGTTCTTC
cdr3_aa: CATGKQRNSYNEQFF

d_call: TRBD1
clone_size: -
v_call: TRBV18
j_call: TRBJ1-2
cdr3_nt: TGTGCCAGCTCACCCCGAGGAACAGGGGGTAACTATGGCTACACCTTC
cdr3_aa: CASSPRGTGGNYGYTF

d_call: -
clone_size: -
v_call: TRBV7-8
j_call: TRBJ2-3
cdr3_nt: TGTGCCAGCAGCTTAGTCGGTTCTAGCACAGATACGCAGTATTTT
cdr3_aa: CASSLVGSSTDTQYF

d_call: -
clone_size: -
v_call: TRBV9
j_call: TRBJ1-2
cdr3_nt: TGTGCCAGCAGCGTAGGCAGGGGTGACTATGGCTACACCTTC
cdr3_aa: CASSVGRGDYGYTF

d_call: TRBD2
clone_size: -
v_call: TRBV2
j_call: TRBJ2-3
cdr3_nt: TGTGCCAGCAGTGAAGCCGGACTAGCCCCCACAGATACGCAGTATTTT
cdr3_aa: CASSEAGLAPTDTQYF

d_call: -
clone_size: -
v_call: TRBV14
j_call: TRBJ1-1
cdr3_nt: TGTGCCAGCAGCCAAGATAGTCGGGGTGGCACTGAAGCTTTCTTT
cdr3_aa: CASSQDSRGGTEAFF

d_call: -
clone_size: -
v_call: TRBV2
j_call: TRBJ1-5
cdr3_nt: TGTGCCAGCCGGGGTCTTAATCAGCCCCAGCATTTT
cdr3_aa: CASRGLNQPQHF

d_call: -
clone_size: once
v_call: TRBV7-9
j_call: TRBJ1-4
cdr3_nt: TGTGCCAGCAGCTCGGACGGGGGTGGTAATGAAAAACTGTTTTTT
cdr3_aa: CASSSDGGGNEKLFF

d_call: -
clone_size: -
v_call: TRBV28
j_call: TRBJ1-1
cdr3_nt: TGTGCCAGCAGTTTGCCAGGGGTGGTGAACACTGAAGCTTTCTTT
cdr3_aa: CASSLPGVVNTEAFF

d_call: -
clone_size: -
v_call: TRBV2
j_call: TRBJ2-3
cdr3_nt: TGTGCCAGCAGATTGGCCACAGATACGCAGTATTTT
cdr3_aa: CASRLATDTQYF

d_call: TRBD1
clone_size: -
v_call: TRBV7-9
j_call: TRBJ1-4
cdr3_nt: TGTGCCAGCAGCTCGACAGGGGGGGTGGTCAAACTGTTTTTT
cdr3_aa: CASSSTGGVVKLFF

d_call: -
clone_size: few
v_call: TRBV21-1
j_call: TRBJ1-1
cdr3_nt: TGTGCCAGCAGCAAAGGAGGGGGACAGGGCCACACTGAAGCTTTCTTT
cdr3_aa: CASSKGGGQGHTEAFF

d_call: -
clone_size: few
v_call: TRBV6-6
j_call: TRBJ1-2
cdr3_nt: TGTGCCAGCAGTCCACGGGTCCACACGGATTACACCTTC
cdr3_aa: CASSPRVHTDYTF

d_call: -
clone_size: few
v_call: TRBV15
j_call: TRBJ2-7
cdr3_nt: TGTGCCACCAGCGCCGACAGGTTCGAGCAGTACTTC
cdr3_aa: CATSADRFEQYF

d_call: -
clone_size: few
v_call: TRBV9
j_call: TRBJ1-6
cdr3_nt: TGTGCCAGCAGCGAAGGGAGGAATTCACCCCTCCACTTT
cdr3_aa: CASSEGRNSPLHF

d_call: -
clone_size: -
v_call: TRBV7-8
j_call: TRBJ2-2
cdr3_nt: TGTGCCAGCAGCTTAGGGGGGCCAGGCACCGGGGAGCTGTTTTTT
cdr3_aa: CASSLGGPGTGELFF

d_call: TRBD1
clone_size: -
v_call: TRBV2
j_call: TRBJ1-5
cdr3_nt: TGTGCCAGCAGTGAAGGACAGGGAATATACAATCAGCCCCAGCATTTT
cdr3_aa: CASSEGQGIYNQPQHF

d_call: TRBD2
clone_size: -
v_call: TRBV19
j_call: TRBJ2-3
cdr3_nt: TGTGCCAGTACCCCTCGGACCGGACTAGCTAGCACAGATACGCAGTATTTT
cdr3_aa: CASTPRTGLASTDTQYF

d_call: TRBD2
clone_size: -
v_call: TRBV7-9
j_call: TRBJ2-3
cdr3_nt: TGTGCCAGCAGCTTAGTTAGCGGGGTAAATACGCAGTATTTT
cdr3_aa: CASSLVSGVNTQYF